A selection of T cell receptor beta chains follows, all from one sample in a study of post-analysis software for immune sequencing data. TCRdb fed the PCR reads into MiXCR, producing one record per CDR3 protein. The profile shows hundreds of thousands of distinct CDR3 sequences, around 64% of them singletons. Sequenced sample: blood. The receptors here all came from a girl aged 2-10 years with multiple sclerosis. CDR3s include the opening cysteine and the closing phenylalanine or tryptophan. The D gene is left open where the match is weak. Not all rows give a size; the values are once, few, many and, for expanded clones, a class.

size	D	J	V	CDR3
.	.	TRBJ1-6	TRBV12-3/TRBV12-4	CASSLSGSYNSPLHF
few	.	TRBJ1-2	TRBV7-9	CASSSMNLNYGYTF
once	.	TRBJ1-5	TRBV7-9	CASSLASVSNQPQHF
.	.	TRBJ2-3	TRBV7-8	CASSLIRRGMGNTDTQYF
few	.	TRBJ2-1	TRBV12-3/TRBV12-4	CASRDPTYNEQFF
.	.	TRBJ2-1	TRBV6-1	CASSELATSKDNEQFF
.	TRBD2	TRBJ2-3	TRBV3-1	CASSQESPSGRTDTQYF
.	.	TRBJ2-7	TRBV7-2	CASSLADGPYGQYF
.	TRBD1	TRBJ1-1	TRBV5-5	CASSSTGGMTEAFF
.	.	TRBJ2-7	TRBV29-1	CSVRDHSYEQYF
.	.	TRBJ2-7	TRBV2	CASSDRGYEQYF
.	.	.	TRBV7-9	CASGGSDEQYF
few	.	TRBJ2-3	TRBV6-2/TRBV6-3	CASSRSSTDTQYF
.	TRBD2	TRBJ2-1	TRBV29-1	CSAARLADYNEQFF
.	.	TRBJ1-2	TRBV27	CASSLSRMHGYTF
.	.	TRBJ2-3	TRBV7-8	CASSPEESNGDTQYF
.	TRBD2	TRBJ2-7	TRBV2	CASRRTSGRHEQYF
.	.	TRBJ2-7	TRBV27	CASSEMGGGSYEQYF
few	.	TRBJ2-5	TRBV20-1	CSARDRGALETQYF
.	.	TRBJ1-5	TRBV20-1	CSASNGPGQPQHF
few	TRBD1	TRBJ2-2	TRBV12-3/TRBV12-4	CASSPDRGRAGELFF
.	TRBD1	TRBJ2-7	TRBV10-3	CAISEQGAASEQYF
.	TRBD1	TRBJ2-3	TRBV29-1	CSGRGGADTQYF
.	.	TRBJ1-2	TRBV6-5	CASSYRRGNSYGYTF
.	TRBD1	TRBJ1-6	TRBV20-1	CSARDRGYNSPLHF
.	.	TRBJ2-3	TRBV13	CASSYRGITDTQYF
.	TRBD2	TRBJ2-1	TRBV11-2	CASSPSGTTYNEQFF
.	TRBD1	TRBJ2-1	TRBV29-1	CSGQTGEKFF
.	.	.	TRBV18	CASSPPRQSIKETQYF